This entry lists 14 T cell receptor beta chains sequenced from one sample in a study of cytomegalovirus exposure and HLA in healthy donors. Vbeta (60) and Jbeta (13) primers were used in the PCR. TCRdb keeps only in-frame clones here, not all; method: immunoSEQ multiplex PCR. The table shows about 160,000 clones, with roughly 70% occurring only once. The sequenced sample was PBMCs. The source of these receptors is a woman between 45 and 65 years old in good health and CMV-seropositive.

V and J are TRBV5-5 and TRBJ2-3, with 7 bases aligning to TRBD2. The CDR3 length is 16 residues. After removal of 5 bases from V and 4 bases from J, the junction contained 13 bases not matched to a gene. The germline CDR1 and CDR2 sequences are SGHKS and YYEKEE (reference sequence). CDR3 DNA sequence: TGTGCCAGCAGTTCCGACAGCGGGGTCACATCAGATACGCAGTATTTT. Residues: CASSSDSGVTSDTQYF.

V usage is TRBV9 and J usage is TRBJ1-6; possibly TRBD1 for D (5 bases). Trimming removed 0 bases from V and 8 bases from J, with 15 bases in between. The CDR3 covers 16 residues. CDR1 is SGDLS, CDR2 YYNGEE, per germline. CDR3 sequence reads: CASSVGAGQNYSPLHF. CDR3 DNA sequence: TGTGCCAGCAGCGTAGGGGCAGGGCAAAATTATTCACCCCTCCACTTT.

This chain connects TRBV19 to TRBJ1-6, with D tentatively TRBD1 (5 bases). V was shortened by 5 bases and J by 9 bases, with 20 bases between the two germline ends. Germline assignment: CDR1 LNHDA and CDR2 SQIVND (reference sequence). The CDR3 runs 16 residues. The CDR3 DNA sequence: TGTGCCAGTAGTGCAAAGGGGAAGAAGGCTCCTTCACCCCTCCACTTT. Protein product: CASSAKGKKAPSPLHF.

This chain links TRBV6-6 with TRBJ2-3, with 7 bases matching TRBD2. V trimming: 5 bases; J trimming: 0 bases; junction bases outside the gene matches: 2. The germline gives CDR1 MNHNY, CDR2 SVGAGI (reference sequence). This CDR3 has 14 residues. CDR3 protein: CASSKTSSTDTQYF. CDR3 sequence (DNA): TGTGCCAGCAGTAAGACTAGCAGCACAGATACGCAGTATTTT.

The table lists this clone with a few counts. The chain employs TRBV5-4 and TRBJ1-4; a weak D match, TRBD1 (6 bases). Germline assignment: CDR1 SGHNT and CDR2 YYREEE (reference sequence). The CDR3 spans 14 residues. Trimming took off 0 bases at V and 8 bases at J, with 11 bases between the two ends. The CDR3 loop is CASSLEGGSEKLFF. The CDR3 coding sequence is TGTGCCAGCAGCTTGGAGGGGGGGAGCGAAAAACTGTTTTTT.

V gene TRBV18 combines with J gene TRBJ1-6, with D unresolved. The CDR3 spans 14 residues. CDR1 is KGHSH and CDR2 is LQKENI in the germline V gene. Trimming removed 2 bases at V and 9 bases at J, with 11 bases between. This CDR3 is CASSPGRIGSPLHF. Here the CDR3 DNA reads TGTGCCAGCTCACCAGGGAGGATAGGTTCACCCCTCCACTTT. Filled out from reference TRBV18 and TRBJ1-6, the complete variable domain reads NAGVMQNPRHLVRRRGQEARLRCSPMKGHSHVYWYRQLPEEGLKFMVYLQKENIIDESGMPKERFSAEFPKEGPSILRIQQVVRGDSAAYFCASSPGRIGSPLHFGNGTRLTVT.

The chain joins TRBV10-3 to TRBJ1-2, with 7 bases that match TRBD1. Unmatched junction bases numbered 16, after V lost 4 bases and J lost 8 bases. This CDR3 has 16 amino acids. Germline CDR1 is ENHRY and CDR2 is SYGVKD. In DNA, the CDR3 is TGTGCCATCAGTGCCGGAATACATGACAGGGAGGAGGGCTACACCTTC. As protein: CAISAGIHDREEGYTF.

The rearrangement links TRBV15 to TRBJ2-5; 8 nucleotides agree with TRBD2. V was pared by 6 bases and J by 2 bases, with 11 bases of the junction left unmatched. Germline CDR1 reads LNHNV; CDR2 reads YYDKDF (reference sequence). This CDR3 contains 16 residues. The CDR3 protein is CATRGGRAGAQETQYF. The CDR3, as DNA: TGTGCCACCAGAGGGGGGAGAGCGGGGGCTCAAGAGACCCAGTACTTC.

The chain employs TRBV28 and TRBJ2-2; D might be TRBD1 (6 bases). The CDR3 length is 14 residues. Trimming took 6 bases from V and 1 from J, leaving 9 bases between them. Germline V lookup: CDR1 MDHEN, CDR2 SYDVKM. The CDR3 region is CASRPTGNTGELFF. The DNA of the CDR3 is TGTGCCAGCAGACCGACAGGGAACACCGGGGAGCTGTTTTTT. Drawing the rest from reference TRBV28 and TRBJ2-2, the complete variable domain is DVKVTQSSRYLVKRTGEKVFLECVQDMDHENMFWYRQDPGLGLRLIYFSYDVKMKEKGDIPEGYSVSREKKERFSLILESASTNQTSMYLCASRPTGNTGELFFGEGSRLTVL.

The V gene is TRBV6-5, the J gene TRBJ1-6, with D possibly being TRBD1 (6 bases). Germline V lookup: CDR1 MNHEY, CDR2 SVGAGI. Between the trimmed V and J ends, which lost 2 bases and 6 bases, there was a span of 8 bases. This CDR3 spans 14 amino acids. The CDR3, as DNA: TGTGCCAGCAGTTACAAGGGGGTTAATTCACCCCTCCACTTT. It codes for CASSYKGVNSPLHF.

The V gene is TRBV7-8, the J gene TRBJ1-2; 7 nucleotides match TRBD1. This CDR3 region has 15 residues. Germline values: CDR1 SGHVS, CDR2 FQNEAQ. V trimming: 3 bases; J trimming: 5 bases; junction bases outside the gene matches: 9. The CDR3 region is CASSFLGKGAYGYTF. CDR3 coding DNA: TGTGCCAGCAGCTTTTTAGGGAAGGGGGCTTATGGCTACACCTTC. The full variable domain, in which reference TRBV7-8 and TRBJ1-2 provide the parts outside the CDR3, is GAGVSQSPRYKVAKRGQDVALRCDPISGHVSLFWYQQALGQGPEFLTYFQNEAQLDKSGLPSDRFFAERPEGSVSTLKIQRTQQEDSAVYLCASSFLGKGAYGYTFGSGTRLTVV.

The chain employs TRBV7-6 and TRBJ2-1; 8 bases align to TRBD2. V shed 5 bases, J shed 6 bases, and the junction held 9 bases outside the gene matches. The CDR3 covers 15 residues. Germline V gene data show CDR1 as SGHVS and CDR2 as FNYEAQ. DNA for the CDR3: TGTGCCAGCAGCCGAACGGGGGGGCCTGGCAATGAGCAGTTCTTC. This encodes CASSRTGGPGNEQFF.

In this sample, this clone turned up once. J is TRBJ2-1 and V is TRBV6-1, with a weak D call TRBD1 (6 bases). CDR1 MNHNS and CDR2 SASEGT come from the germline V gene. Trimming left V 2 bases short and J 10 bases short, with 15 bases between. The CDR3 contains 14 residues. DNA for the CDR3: TGTGCCAGCAGTGAAAAGTTTCAGGGGATGGAGCAGTTCTTC. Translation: CASSEKFQGMEQFF.

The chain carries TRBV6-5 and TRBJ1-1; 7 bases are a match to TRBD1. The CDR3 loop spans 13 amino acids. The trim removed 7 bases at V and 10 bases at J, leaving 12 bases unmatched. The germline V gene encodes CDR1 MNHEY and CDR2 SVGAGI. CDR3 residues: CASNPPTTGRAFF. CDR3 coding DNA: TGTGCCAGCAACCCACCAACGACAGGGAGAGCTTTCTTT.